This TCR beta chain was profiled in a study of blood T cell repertoires in COVID-19. Study at large: There were acute and convalescent COVID-19 samples, and they came from the United States, Italy and Spain.

The CDR3 runs 16 residues. V dropped 1 base and J dropped 7; count of bases not matched to a gene: 9. CDR1 is MGHRA, CDR2 YSYEKL, per germline. TCRdb's copy holds only in-frame clones and misses some; the assay was immunoSEQ multiplex PCR. Found here are approximately 300,000 clones, roughly 89% of them singletons; the top ten hold around 0.84%. The chain employs TRBV4-1 and TRBJ2-1, with 8 positions matching TRBD2. Sequencing was carried out using peripheral blood. This clonotype was sampled from a man in his thirties or forties with acute or convalescent COVID-19. CDR3 sequence (DNA): TGCGCCAGCAGCCAAGTGGGCCGGGGGGGCATGAATGAGCAGTTCTTC. Translation: CASSQVGRGGMNEQFF.